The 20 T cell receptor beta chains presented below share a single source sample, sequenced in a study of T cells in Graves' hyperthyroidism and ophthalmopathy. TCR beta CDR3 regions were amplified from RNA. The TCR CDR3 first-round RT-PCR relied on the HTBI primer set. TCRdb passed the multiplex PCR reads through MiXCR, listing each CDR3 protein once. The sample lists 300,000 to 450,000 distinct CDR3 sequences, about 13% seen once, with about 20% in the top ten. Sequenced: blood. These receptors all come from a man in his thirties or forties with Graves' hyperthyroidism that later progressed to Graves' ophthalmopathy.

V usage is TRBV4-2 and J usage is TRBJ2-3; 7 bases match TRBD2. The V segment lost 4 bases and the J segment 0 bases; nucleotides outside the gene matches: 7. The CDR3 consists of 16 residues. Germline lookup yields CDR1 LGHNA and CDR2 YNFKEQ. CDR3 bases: TGTGCCAGCAGCCCCCGCTGGGGGGGGAGCACAGATACGCAGTATTTT. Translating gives CASSPRWGGSTDTQYF.

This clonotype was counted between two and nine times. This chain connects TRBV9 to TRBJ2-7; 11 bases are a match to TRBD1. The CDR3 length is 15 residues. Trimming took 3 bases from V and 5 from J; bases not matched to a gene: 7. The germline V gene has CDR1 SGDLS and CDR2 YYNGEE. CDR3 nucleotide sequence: TGTGCCAGCAGCGCCGGACAGGGGGCTCTCCACGAGCAGTACTTC. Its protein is CASSAGQGALHEQYF.

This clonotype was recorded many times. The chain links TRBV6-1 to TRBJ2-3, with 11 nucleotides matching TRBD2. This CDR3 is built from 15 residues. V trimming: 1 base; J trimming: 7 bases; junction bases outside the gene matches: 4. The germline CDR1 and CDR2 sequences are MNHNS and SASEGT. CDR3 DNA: TGTGCCAGCAGTGAAGGTAGCGGGGGGGTTTATACGCAGTATTTT. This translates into CASSEGSGGVYTQYF.

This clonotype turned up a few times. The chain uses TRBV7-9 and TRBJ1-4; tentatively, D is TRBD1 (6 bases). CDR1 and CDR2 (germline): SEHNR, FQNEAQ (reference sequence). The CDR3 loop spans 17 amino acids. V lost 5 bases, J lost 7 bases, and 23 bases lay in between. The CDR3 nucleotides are TGTGCCAGCAGCCCTAAGACAGGTCCTACGACGGCTGAAAAACTGTTTTTT. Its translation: CASSPKTGPTTAEKLFF.

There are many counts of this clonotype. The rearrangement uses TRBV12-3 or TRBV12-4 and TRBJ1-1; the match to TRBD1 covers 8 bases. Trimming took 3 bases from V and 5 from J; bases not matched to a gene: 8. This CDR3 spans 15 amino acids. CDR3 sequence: CASSFHQGAGTEAFF. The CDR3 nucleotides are TGTGCCAGCAGTTTCCACCAGGGGGCTGGTACTGAAGCTTTCTTT.

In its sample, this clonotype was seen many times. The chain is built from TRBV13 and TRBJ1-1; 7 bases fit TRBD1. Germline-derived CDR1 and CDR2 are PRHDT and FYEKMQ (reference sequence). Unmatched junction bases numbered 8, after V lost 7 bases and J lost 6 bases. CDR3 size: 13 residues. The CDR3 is CASTPWGTAEAFF. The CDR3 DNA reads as TGTGCCAGCACTCCGTGGGGGACAGCTGAAGCTTTCTTT.

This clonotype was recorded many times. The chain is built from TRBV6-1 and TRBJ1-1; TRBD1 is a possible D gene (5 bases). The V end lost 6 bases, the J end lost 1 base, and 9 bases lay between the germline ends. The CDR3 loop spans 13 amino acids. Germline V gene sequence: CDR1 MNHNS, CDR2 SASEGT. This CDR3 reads CASRQGQNTEAFF. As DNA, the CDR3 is TGTGCCAGCAGGCAGGGCCAGAACACTGAAGCTTTCTTT.

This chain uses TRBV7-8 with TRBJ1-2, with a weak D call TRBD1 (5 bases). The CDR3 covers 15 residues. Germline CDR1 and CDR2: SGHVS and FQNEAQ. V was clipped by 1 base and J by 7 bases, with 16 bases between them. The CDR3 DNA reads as TGTGCCAGCAGCTTAGATCGGGTGACAGTTCCTGGCTACACCTTC. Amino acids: CASSLDRVTVPGYTF.

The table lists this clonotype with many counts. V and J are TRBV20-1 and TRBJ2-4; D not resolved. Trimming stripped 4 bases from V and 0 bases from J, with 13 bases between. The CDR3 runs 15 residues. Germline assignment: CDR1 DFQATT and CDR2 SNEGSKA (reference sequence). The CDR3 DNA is TGCAGTGCTACCCCCATGGTCTTAGCCAAAAACATTCAGTACTTC. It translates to CSATPMVLAKNIQYF.

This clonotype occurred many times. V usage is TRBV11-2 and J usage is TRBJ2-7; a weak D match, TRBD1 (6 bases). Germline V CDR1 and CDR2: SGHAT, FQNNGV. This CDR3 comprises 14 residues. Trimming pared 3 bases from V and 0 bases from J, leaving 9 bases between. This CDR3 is CASSFRDNSYEQYF. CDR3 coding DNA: TGTGCCAGCAGCTTCCGGGACAACTCCTACGAGCAGTACTTC. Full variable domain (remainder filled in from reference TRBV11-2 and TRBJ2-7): EAGVAQSPRYKIIEKRQSVAFWCNPISGHATLYWYQQILGQGPKLLIQFQNNGVVDDSQLPKDRFSAERLKGVDSTLKIQPAKLEDSAVYLCASSFRDNSYEQYFGPGTRLTVT.

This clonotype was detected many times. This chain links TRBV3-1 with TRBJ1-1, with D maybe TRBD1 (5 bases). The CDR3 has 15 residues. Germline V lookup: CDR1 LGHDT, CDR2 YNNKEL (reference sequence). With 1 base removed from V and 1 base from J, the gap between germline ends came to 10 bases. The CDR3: CASSQGLRGNTEAFF. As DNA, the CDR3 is TGTGCCAGCAGCCAAGGGTTGAGGGGGAACACTGAAGCTTTCTTT.

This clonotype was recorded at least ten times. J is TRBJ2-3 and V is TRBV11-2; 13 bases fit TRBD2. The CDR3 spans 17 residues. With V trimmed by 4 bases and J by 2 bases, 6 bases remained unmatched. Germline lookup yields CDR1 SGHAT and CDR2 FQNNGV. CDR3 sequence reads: CASSSGTSGVVTDTQYF. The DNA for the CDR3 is TGTGCCAGCAGCTCTGGGACTAGCGGGGTTGTCACAGATACGCAGTATTTT.

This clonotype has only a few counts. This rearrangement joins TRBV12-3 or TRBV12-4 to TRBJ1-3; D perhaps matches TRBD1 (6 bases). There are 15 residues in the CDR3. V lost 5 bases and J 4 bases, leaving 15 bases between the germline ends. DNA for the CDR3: TGTGCCAGCAGTGTGTCAGGGGCGTGGGGAAACACCATATATTTT. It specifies CASSVSGAWGNTIYF.

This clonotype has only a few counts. CDR3 protein: CSAREGQETQYF. CDR3 bases: TGCAGTGCTAGAGAGGGACAAGAGACCCAGTACTTC. The rearrangement uses TRBV20-1 and TRBJ2-5; no firm D call. V gave up 0 bases and J gave up 2 bases, with 4 bases separating them. In germline, CDR1 is DFQATT, CDR2 SNEGSKA (reference sequence). CDR3 length: 12 amino acids.

The CDR3 spells CASSSPSQQYF. CDR3 DNA sequence: TGTGCCAGCAGTTCCCCCTCGCAGCAGTACTTC. The V and J genes are TRBV25-1 and TRBJ2-7; no clear D. There are 11 residues in the CDR3. With 5 bases removed from V and 8 bases from J, the gap between germline ends came to 10 bases. Germline loops: CDR1 MGHDK, CDR2 SYGVNS.

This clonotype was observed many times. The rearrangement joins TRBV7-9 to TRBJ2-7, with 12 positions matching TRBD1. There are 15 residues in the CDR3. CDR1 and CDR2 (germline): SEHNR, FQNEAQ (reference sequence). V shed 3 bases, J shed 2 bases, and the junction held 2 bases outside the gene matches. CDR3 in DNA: TGTGCCAGCAGCTTGGGACAGGGGGCGGCCTACGAGCAGTACTTC. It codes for CASSLGQGAAYEQYF.

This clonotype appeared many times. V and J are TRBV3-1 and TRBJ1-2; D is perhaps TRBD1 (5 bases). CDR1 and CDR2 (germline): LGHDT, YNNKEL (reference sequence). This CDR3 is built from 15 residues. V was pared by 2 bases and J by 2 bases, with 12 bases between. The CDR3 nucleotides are TGTGCCAGCAGCCAAAGGGGAGCCCGAAACTATGGCTACACCTTC. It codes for CASSQRGARNYGYTF.

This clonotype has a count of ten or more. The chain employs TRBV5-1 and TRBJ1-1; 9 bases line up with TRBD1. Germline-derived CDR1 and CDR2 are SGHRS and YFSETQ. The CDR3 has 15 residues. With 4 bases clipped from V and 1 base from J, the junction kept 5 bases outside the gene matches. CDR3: CASSTRTGENTEAFF. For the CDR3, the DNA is TGCGCCAGCAGCACTAGGACAGGGGAGAACACTGAAGCTTTCTTT.

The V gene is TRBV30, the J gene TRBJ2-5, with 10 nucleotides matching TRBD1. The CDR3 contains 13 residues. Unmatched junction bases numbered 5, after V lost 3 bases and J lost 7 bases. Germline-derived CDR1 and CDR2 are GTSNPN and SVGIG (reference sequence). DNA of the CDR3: TGTGCCTGGAGGGGACAGGGGACGGGGACCCAGTACTTC. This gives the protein CAWRGQGTGTQYF.

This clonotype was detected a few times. The CDR3 here is CASSWGDEAFF. CDR3 sequence (DNA): TGTGCCAGCAGTTGGGGGGATGAAGCTTTCTTT. This sequence joins TRBV28 and TRBJ1-1; weak D call: TRBD1 (5 bases). This CDR3 has 11 amino acids. Trimming left V 4 bases short and J 7 bases short, with 7 bases between. Germline CDR1 reads MDHEN; CDR2 reads SYDVKM.